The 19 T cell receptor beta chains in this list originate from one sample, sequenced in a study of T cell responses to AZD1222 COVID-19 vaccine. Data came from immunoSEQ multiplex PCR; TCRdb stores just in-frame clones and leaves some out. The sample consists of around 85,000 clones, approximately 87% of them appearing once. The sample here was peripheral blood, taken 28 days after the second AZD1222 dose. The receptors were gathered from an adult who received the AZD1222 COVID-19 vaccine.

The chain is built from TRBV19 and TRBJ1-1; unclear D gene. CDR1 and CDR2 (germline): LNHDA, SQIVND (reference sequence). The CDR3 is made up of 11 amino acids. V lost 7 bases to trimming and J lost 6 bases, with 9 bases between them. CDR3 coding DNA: TGTGCCAGTACATATTGGGCTGAAGCTTTCTTT. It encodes CASTYWAEAFF.

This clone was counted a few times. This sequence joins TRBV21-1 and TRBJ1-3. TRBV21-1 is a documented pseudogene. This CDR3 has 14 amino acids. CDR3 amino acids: CASRPGEAGNTIYF. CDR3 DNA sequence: TGTGCCAGCAGACCAGGGGAGGCTGGAAACACCATATATTTT.

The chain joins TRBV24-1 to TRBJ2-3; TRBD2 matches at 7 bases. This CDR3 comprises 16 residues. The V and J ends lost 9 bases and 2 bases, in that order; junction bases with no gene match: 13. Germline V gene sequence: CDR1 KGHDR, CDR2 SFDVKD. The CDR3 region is CATGEAGFWSTDTQYF. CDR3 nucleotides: TGTGCCACCGGCGAAGCGGGGTTTTGGTCCACAGATACGCAGTATTTT.

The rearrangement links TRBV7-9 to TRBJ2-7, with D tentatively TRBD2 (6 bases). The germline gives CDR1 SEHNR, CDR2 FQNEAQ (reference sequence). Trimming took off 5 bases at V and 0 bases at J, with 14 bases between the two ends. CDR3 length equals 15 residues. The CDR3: CASSPRLGNSYEQYF. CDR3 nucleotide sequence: TGTGCCAGCAGCCCTCGACTAGGAAACTCCTACGAGCAGTACTTC.

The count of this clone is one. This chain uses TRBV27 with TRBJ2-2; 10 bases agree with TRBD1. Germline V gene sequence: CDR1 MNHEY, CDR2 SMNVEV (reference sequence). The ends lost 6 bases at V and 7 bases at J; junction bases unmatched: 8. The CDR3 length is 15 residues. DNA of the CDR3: TGTGCCAGCAGCAGCGACAGGGGGCGAGTCGGGGAGCTGTTTTTT. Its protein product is CASSSDRGRVGELFF.

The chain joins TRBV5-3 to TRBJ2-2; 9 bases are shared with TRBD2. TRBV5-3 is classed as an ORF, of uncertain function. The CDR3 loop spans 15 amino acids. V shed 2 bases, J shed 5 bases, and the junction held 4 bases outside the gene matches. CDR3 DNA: TGTGCCAGAAGCTTTAGCGGGGGACGTACCGGGGAGCTGTTTTTT. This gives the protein CARSFSGGRTGELFF.

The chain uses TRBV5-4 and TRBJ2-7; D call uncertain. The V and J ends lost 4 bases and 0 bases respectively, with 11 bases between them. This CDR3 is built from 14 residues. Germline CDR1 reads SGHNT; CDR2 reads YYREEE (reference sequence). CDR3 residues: CASSPLGSSYEQYF. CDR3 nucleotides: TGTGCCAGCAGCCCTCTGGGAAGCTCCTACGAGCAGTACTTC.

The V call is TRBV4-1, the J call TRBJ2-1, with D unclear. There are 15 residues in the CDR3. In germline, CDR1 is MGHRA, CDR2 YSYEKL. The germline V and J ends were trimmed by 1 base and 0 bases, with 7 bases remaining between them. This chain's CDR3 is CASSQGAISYNEQFF. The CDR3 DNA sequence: TGCGCCAGCAGCCAAGGTGCCATCTCCTACAATGAGCAGTTCTTC.

Here the CDR3 reads CASSPRLAGTQETQYF. The CDR3 bases are TGTGCCAGCAGTCCACGACTAGCGGGGACCCAAGAGACCCAGTACTTC. This sequence joins TRBV6-2 or TRBV6-3 and TRBJ2-5, with TRBD2 matching over 11 bases. The germline V gene encodes CDR1 MNHEY and CDR2 SVGEGT. CDR3 length: 16 residues. The trim removed 5 bases at V and 1 base at J, leaving 6 bases unmatched.

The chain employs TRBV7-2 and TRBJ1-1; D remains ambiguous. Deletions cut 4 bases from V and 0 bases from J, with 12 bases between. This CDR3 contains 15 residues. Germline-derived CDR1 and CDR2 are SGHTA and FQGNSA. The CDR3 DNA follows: TGTGCCAGCAGCTCCGGACCGAGCATGAACACTGAAGCTTTCTTT. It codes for CASSSGPSMNTEAFF.

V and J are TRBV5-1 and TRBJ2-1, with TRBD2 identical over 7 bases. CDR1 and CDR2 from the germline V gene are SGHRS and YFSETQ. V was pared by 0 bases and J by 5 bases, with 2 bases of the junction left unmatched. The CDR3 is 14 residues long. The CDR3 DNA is TGCGCCAGCAGCTTGGCGGGGGGTCACAATGAGCAGTTCTTC. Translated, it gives CASSLAGGHNEQFF.

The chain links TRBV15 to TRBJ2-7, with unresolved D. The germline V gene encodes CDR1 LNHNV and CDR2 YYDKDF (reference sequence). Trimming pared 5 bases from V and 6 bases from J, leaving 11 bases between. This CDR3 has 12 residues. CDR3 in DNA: TGTGCCACCAGCGGAGCCGGGTTCGAGCAGTACTTC. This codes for CATSGAGFEQYF.

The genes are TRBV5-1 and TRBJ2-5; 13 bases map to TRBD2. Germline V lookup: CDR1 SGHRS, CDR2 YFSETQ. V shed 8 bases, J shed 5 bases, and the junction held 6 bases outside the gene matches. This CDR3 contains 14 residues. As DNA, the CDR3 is TGCGCCAGTACTAGCGGGGGGGCCCGGGAGACCCAGTACTTC. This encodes CASTSGGARETQYF.

The CDR3 region is CASSPSQVNTGELFF. DNA of the CDR3: TGCGCCAGCAGCCCCTCCCAGGTGAACACCGGGGAGCTGTTTTTT. The chain carries TRBV5-1 and TRBJ2-2, with D uncertain. There are 15 residues in the CDR3. Looked up from germline, CDR1 is SGHRS and CDR2 is YFSETQ. Trimming left V 4 bases short and J 1 base short, with 11 bases between.

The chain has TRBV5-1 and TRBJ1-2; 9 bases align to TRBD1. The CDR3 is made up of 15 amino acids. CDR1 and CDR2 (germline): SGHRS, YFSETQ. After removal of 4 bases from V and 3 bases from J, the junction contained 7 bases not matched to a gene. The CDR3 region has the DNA TGCGCCAGCAGCCTGACAGGGGGTAGAGACTATGGCTACACCTTC. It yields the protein CASSLTGGRDYGYTF.

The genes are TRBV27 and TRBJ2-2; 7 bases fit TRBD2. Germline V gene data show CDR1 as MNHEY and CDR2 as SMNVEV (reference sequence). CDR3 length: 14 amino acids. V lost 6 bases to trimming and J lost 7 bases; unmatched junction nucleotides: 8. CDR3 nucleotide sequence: TGTGCCAGCAGGAGGATGGGCGGGGGCGGGGAGCTGTTTTTT. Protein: CASRRMGGGGELFF.

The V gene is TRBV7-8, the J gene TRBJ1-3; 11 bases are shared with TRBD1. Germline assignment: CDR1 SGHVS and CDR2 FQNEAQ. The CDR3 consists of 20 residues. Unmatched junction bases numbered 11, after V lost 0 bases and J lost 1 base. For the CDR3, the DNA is TGTGCCAGCAGCTTAGCGCGGGTCCAGGACAGGGGGCCTTCTGGAAACACCATATATTTT. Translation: CASSLARVQDRGPSGNTIYF.

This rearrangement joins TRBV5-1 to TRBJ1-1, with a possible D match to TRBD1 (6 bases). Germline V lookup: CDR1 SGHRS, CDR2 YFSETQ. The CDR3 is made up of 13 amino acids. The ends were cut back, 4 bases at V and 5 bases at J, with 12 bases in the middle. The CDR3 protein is CASSPEGGTEAFF. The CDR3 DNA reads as TGCGCCAGCAGCCCCGAGGGGGGAACTGAAGCTTTCTTT.

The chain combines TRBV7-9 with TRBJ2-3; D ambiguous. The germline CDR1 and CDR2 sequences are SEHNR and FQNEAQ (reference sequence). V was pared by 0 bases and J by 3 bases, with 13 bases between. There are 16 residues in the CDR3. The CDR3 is CASSLAYTVGTDTQYF. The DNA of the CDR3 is TGTGCCAGCAGCTTAGCGTATACAGTGGGGACAGATACGCAGTATTTT.